This record looks at one T cell receptor beta chain sequence and its context. Germline values: CDR1 MGHDK, CDR2 SYGVNS. The CDR3 is 15 amino acids. Sequenced by immunoSEQ multiplex PCR; TCRdb stores in-frame clones only, minus some. The sample consists of over 100,000 clones, roughly 90% of them appearing once. This entry is derived from a study of blood T cell repertoires in COVID-19. Across the study: Samples representing acute and convalescent COVID-19 were sourced from the United States, Italy and Spain.

The TCR originated in a human donor in a cohort sampled during active COVID-19. Sequenced input: peripheral blood. The chain employs TRBV25-1 and TRBJ2-1; 7 bases fit TRBD2. This chain's CDR3 is CGGGGPGRDFNEQFF. DNA for the CDR3: TGTGGGGGGGGAGGGCCAGGTCGCGATTTCAATGAGCAGTTCTTC.